The entry below gives a single TCR beta chain sequence along with its context. In the authors' workflow: It was from reference gene primer amplification that nucleated cell counts were estimated. Generated by immunoSEQ multiplex PCR, the TCRdb table keeps only in-frame clones and is missing some. V and J calls and clone size are as listed in that table; D and trimming were resolved from the DNA. The sample carries hundreds of thousands of clones, 87% recorded once. The record originates from a study of blood T cell repertoires in COVID-19. Study-wide context: The samples span acute and convalescent COVID-19 from the United States, Italy and Spain. From T cells, B-cell-depleted T cells, or PBMCs came the material, which was cDNA or gDNA.

Trimming took off 5 bases at V and 2 bases at J, with 16 bases between the two ends. Germline V gives CDR1 SGHVS, CDR2 FNYEAQ. The CDR3 spans 15 residues. The TCR sequence derives from a woman between 40 and 55 years old who had recovered from COVID-19. Sequenced sample: peripheral blood. The chain employs TRBV7-6 and TRBJ2-7; D remains unclear. The CDR3 loop is CASSQEVGFTYEQYF. The CDR3 DNA is TGTGCCAGCAGCCAAGAGGTCGGATTCACCTACGAGCAGTACTTC.